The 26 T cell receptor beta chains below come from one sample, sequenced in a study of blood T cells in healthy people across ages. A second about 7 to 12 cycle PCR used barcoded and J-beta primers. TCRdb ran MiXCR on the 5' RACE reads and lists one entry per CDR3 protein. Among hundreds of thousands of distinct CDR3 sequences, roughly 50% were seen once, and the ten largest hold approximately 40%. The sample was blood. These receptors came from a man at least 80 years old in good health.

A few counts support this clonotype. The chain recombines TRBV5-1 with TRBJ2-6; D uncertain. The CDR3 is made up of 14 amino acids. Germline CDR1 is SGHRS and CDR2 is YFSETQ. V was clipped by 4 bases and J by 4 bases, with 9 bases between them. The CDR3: CASSPQPGANVLTF. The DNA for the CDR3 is TGCGCCAGCAGCCCCCAGCCAGGGGCCAACGTCCTGACTTTC.

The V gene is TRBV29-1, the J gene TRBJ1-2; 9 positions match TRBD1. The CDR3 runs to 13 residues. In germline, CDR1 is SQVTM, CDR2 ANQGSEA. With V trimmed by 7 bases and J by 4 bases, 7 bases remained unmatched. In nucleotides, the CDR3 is TGCAGCGCCAGGACAGGGGCAGGCTATGGCTACACCTTC. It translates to CSARTGAGYGYTF.

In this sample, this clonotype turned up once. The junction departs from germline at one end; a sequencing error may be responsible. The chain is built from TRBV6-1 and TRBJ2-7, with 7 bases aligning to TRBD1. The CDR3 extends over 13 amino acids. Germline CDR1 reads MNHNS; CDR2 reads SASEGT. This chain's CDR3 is CASSGHRGYEQNF. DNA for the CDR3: TGTGCCAGCAGTGGCCACAGGGGTTACGAGCAGAACTTC.

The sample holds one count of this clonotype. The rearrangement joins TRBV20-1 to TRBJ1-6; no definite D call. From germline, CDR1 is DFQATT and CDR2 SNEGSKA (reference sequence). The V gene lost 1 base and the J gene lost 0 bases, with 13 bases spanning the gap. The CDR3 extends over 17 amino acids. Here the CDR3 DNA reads TGCAGTGCTAGAGCCCGTGGCACGAGCTCCTATAATTCACCCCTCCACTTT. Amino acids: CSARARGTSSYNSPLHF.

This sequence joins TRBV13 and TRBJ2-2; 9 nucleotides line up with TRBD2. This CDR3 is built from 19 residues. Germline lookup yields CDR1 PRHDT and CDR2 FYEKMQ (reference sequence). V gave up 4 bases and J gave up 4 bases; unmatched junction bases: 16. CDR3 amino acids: CASSSAARLAAPRTGELFF. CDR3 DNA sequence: TGTGCCAGCAGCTCGGCGGCCAGACTAGCGGCCCCGCGCACCGGGGAGCTGTTTTTT.

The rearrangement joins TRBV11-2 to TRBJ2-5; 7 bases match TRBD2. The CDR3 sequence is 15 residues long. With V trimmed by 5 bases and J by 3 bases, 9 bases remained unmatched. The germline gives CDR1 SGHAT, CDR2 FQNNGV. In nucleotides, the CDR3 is TGTGCCAGCAGCCAGTGGGCGAGCGGGGAAGAGACCCAGTACTTC. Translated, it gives CASSQWASGEETQYF.

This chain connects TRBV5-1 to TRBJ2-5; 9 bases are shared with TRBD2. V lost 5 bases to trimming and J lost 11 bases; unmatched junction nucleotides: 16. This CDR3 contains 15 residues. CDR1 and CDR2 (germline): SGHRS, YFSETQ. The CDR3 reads CASRPPVSGSDGQYF. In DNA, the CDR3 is TGCGCCAGCAGACCCCCCGTTAGCGGGAGCGACGGGCAGTACTTC.

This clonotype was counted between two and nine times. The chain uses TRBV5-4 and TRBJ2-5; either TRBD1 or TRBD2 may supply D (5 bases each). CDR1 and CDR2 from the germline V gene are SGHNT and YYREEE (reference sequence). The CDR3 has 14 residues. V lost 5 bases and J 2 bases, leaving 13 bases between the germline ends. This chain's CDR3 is CASRAGAGQETQYF. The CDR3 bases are TGTGCCAGCAGGGCCGGGGCAGGACAAGAGACCCAGTACTTC.

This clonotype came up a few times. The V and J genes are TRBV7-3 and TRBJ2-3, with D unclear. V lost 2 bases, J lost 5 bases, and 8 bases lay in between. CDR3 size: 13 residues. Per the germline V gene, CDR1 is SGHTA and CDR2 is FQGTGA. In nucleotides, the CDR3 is TGTGCCAGCAGCTTAGGGGTAATAGATACGCAGTATTTT. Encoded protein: CASSLGVIDTQYF.

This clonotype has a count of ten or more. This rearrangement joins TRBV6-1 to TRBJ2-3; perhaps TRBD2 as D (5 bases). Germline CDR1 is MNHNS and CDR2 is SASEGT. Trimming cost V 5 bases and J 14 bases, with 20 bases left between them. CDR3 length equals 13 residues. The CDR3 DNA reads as TGTGCCAGCAGTAAGGGTGAAGGGAGATACGCGTATTTT. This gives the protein CASSKGEGRYAYF.

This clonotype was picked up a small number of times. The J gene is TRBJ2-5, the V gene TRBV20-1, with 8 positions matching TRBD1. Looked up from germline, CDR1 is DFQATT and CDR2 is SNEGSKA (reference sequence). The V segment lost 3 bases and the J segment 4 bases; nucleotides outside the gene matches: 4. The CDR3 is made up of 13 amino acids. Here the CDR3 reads CSARTGAPETQYF. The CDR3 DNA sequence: TGCAGTGCTAGGACAGGGGCGCCAGAGACCCAGTACTTC.

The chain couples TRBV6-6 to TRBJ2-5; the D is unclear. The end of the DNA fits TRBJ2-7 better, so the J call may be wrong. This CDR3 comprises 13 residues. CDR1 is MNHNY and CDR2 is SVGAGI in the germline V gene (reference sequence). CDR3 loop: CASSFDLLGEQYF. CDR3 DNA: TGTGCCAGCAGTTTCGACCTCTTGGGCGAGCAGTACTTC.

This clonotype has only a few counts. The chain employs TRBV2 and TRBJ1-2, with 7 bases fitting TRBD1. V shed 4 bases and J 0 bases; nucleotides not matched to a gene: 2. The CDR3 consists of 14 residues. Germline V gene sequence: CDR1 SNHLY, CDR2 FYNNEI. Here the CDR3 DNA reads TGTGCCAGCAGTGTCGGACAGGCTAACTATGGCTACACCTTC. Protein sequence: CASSVGQANYGYTF.

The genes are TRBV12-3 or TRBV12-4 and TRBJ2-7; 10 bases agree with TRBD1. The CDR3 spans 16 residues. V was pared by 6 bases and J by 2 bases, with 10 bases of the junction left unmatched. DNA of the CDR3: TGTGCCAGCAGCCTTCCCCCCGGGACAGGGGCCTACGAGCAGTACTTC. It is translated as CASSLPPGTGAYEQYF.

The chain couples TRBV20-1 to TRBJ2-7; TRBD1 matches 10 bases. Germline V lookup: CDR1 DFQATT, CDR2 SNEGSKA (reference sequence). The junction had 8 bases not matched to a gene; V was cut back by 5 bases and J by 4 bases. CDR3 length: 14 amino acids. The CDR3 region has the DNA TGCAGTGCTCAATCGGGGACAGGGGAATACGAGCAGTACTTC. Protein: CSAQSGTGEYEQYF.

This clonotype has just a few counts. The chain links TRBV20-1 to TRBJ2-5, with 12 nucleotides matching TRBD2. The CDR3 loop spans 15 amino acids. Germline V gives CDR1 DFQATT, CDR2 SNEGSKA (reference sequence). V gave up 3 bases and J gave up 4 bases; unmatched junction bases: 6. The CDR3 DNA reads TGCAGTGCTAGTTCTCTAGCGGGAGGGCCAGAGACCCAGTACTTC. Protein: CSASSLAGGPETQYF.

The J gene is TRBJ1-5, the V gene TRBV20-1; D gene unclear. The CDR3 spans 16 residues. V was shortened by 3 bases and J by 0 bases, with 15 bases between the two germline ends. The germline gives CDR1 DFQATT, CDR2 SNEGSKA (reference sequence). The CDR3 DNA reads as TGCAGTGCTAGTCTCCGGGGTATACCTAGCAATCAGCCCCAGCATTTT. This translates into CSASLRGIPSNQPQHF.

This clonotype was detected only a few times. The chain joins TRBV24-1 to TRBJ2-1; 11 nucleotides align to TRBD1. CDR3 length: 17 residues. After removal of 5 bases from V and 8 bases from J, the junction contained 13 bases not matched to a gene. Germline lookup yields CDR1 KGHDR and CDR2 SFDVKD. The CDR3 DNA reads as TGTGCCACCAGTGGGGCCCTCAGGGACAGGGGGGCTGATGAGCAGTTCTTC. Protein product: CATSGALRDRGADEQFF.

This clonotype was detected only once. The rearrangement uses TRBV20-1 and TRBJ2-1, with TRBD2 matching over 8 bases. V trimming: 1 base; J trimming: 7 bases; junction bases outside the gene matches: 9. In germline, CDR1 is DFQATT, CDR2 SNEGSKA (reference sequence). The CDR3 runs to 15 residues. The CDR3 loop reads CSARARPSGSNEQFF. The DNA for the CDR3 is TGCAGTGCTAGAGCCCGGCCTAGCGGGTCGAATGAGCAGTTCTTC.

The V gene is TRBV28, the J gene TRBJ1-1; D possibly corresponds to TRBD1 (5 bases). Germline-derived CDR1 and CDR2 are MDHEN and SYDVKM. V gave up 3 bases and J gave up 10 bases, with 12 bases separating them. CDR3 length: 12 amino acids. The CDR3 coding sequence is TGTGCCAGCAGTTTGAGTGGGGCGGGAGCTTTCTTT. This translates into CASSLSGAGAFF.

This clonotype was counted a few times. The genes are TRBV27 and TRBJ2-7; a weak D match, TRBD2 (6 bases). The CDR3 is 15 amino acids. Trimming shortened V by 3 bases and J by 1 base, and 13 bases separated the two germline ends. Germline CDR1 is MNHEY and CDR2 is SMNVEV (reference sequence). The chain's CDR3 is CASSFWGDLSYEQYF. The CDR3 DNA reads TGTGCCAGCAGTTTTTGGGGGGACCTTTCCTACGAGCAGTACTTC.

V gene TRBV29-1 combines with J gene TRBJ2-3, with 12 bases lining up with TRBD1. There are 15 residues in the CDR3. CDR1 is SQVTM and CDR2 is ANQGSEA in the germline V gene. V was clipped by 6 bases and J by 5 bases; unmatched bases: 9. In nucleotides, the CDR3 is TGCAGCGTCCCTGGGGGGACAGGGGGCGAAGATACGCAGTATTTT. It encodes CSVPGGTGGEDTQYF.

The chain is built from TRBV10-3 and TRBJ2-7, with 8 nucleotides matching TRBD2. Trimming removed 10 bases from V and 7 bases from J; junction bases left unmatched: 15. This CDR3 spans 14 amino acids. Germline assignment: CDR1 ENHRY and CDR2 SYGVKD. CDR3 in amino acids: CANQEQAGEYEQYF. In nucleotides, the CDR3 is TGTGCCAACCAAGAGCAAGCGGGAGAATATGAGCAGTACTTC.

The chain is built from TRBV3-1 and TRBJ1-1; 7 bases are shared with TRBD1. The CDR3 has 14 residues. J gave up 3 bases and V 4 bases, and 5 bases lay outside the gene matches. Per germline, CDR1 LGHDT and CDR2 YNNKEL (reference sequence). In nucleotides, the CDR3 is TGTGCCAGCAGCCTAGGGGGCGGATACACTGAAGCTTTCTTT. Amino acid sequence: CASSLGGGYTEAFF.

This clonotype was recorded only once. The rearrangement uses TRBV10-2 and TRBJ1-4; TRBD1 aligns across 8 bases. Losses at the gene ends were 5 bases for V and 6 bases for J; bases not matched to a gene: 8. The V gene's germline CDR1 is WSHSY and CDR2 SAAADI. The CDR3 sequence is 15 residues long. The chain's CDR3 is CASSNTGGDDEKLFF. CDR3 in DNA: TGCGCCAGCAGTAATACAGGGGGGGATGATGAAAAACTGTTTTTT.

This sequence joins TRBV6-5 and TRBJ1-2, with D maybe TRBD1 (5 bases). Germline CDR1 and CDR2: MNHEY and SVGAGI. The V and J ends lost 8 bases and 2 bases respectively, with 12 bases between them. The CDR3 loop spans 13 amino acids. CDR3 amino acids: CASYGGGNYGYTF. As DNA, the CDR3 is TGTGCCAGCTACGGGGGGGGAAACTATGGCTACACCTTC.